Listed here is a single T cell receptor (beta chain). Its target antigen remains unknown. No base quality information exists; no much larger clone differs at one position. The data belong to a study of immune characterization of retroperitoneal liposarcoma (dated 2019 in TCRdb). To prepare the library, PCR was applied. Sequencer: NextSeq 500. Using fastp at Q25 and MiXCR, TCRdb reprocessed the public reads and kept productive beta chains. Rows merge per CDR3 protein into single entries with the most common DNA and genes. The sample table lists approximately 9,300 distinct CDR3 sequences, 37% of them with a count of one. 10% of the sample rests with the top ten. CDR1 ENHRY and CDR2 SYGVKD were looked up in the germline V gene. The CDR3 contains 15 residues, cysteine and phenylalanine counted. The CDR3 DNA has 45 bases and is translated from base 1.

The chain was built from TRBV10-3 and TRBJ2-1, and possibly TRBD2, on 7 matching bases. The J call may be wrong; the DNA end is better matched by TRBJ2-7. The clonotype originates from a female donor with retroperitoneal liposarcoma. Specimen: tumor tissue. CDR3 reads: CAISGDMGGSYEQYF. DNA sequence: TGTGCCATCAGTGGGGACATGGGAGGGTCCTACGAGCAGTACTTC.